Detailed here is one T cell receptor (beta chain). Its antigen is undetermined. The PCR had 60 Vbeta and 13 Jbeta primers. Only in-frame clones appear in the TCRdb table, and some are missing; sequencing was by immunoSEQ multiplex PCR. The sample contains roughly 150,000 clones, almost 80% of which appear only once. These data are taken from a study of cytomegalovirus exposure and HLA in healthy donors. Study-wide findings and caveats: Trimming of TCR beta V- and J-genes showed a link, identified in a later analysis, to a missense DCLRE1C variant.

The germline gives CDR1 SGHDT, CDR2 YYEEEE. V lost 0 bases and J 10 bases, leaving 13 bases between the germline ends. This CDR3 spans 14 amino acids. The TCR originated in a woman under 40 in good health and CMV-seronegative. Sequenced material: PBMCs. V usage is TRBV5-6 and J usage is TRBJ1-4; D ambiguous. CDR3 DNA sequence: TGTGCCAGCAGCTTGGCCGGTAACAGTGGAAAACTGTTTTTT. Amino acids: CASSLAGNSGKLFF. The whole variable domain, filled in from reference TRBV5-6 and TRBJ1-4, reads DAGVTQSPTHLIKTRGQQVTLRCSPKSGHDTVSWYQQALGQGPQFIFQYYEEEERQRGNFPDRFSGHQFPNYSSELNVNALLLGDSALYLCASSLAGNSGKLFFGSGTQLSVL.